Here is one T cell receptor beta chain with its context. This clone's antigen is unknown. Base qualities are not at hand, and no much larger clone is one base apart. These data are taken from a study of CD8+CD57+ T cells in acquired aplastic anemia (dated by TCRdb to between 2018 and 2020). Regarding the study in general: A mean of approximately 2.9 ug of DNA, ranging from roughly 0.19 to 27.4 ug, was extracted from sorted CD4+ and CD8+ cells. A CD8+CD57+ expansion meant a frequency higher than the mean frequency seen in healthy subjects.

The research as a whole found: CD8+ Simpson's diversity did not differ significantly between patients and healthy controls (P=0.060). About 30 CD8+ CDR3 sequences were found in both patients and controls but appeared to be highly expressed in patients and within the immunodominant clones of the patients.

From the cysteine up to the phenylalanine, the CDR3 has a length of 14 residues. Of the read, only the CDR3 DNA is kept; its 42 bases are in frame from base 1. V lost 10 bases and J lost 1 base; the stretch between them is 16 bases long. Taken from the germline V gene, the CDR1 and CDR2 loops are SNHLY and FYNNEI. Flow cytometry had shown CD8+CD57+ cell expansion in the patients selected for sequencing. Severe acquired aplastic anemia was diagnosed in all patients according to International Study of Aplastic Anemia and Agranulocytosis and Camitta criteria. Patients had received no therapy at the time of blood sampling. The study deep-sequenced TCR repertoires of sorted CD4+ and CD8+ blood T cells from severe aplastic anemia patients and healthy subjects. In the USA, patient enrollment took place under clinicaltrials.gov protocols 00001620, 01623167, 00001397, 00071045, 00081523 and 00961064. Ficoll-Paque density gradient centrifugation was used to isolate peripheral blood mononuclear cells. Before DNA extraction, CD4+ and CD8+ T cells were sorted by FACS or by magnetic beads.

TCR beta VDJ combination and CDR3 sequence profiling used genomic DNA as the template. TCR repertoire sequencing was run on an Illumina HiSeq 2000. The published analysis was carried out like this. Repertoire assessment relied on Simpson's diversity index, CDR3 size and DJ length profiles, and TRBV/TRBJ rearrangement plots. Whichever DNA sequence was most abundant in the deep sequencing data was defined as the immunodominant clone. CDR3 amino acid sequences were screened for sharing across subjects and compared with published repertoires and the VDJdb database. TCRdb reworked the public reads: Q25 trimming with fastp, MiXCR clone assembly, productive beta chains retained. CDR3 protein sequences are deduplicated, and each keeps its most common genes and DNA. These V and J calls originate from TCRdb's pipeline instead of the authors' own analysis. The sample records roughly 160,000 distinct CDR3 sequences, 71% of which are singletons. The ten largest clones represent 35% to 50% of the sample.

The chain joins TRBV2 to TRBJ2-5; the D gene could be either TRBD1 or TRBD2, each agreeing at 5 bases. Sequencing was done on a sample of sorted CD4+, CD8+, or CD8+CD57+ T cells (not recorded which) from PBMCs. This clonotype originated in a human donor with aplastic anemia. Read as DNA, the sequence is TGTGCCATGGGACCGAGCGCTTTCCAAGAGACCCAGTACTTC. Its amino acids are CAMGPSAFQETQYF.